A selection of T cell receptor beta chains follows, all from one sample in a study of T cells in Graves' hyperthyroidism and ophthalmopathy. One entry per CDR3 protein results from TCRdb running MiXCR on the multiplex PCR reads. The table includes over 550,000 distinct CDR3 sequences, 15% to 20% detected once. The source material was blood. The receptors stem from a woman aged 18 to 35 with Graves' hyperthyroidism. Each CDR3 is given with its conserved first and last residue. D genes are given only for firm matches. Size is stated for part of the rows, as once, few or many counts, or as a class when the clone is expanded.

few . TRBJ1-2 TRBV19 CASSYSLDSYYGYTF TGTGCCAGTAGTTACTCGTTGGACAGCTACTATGGCTACACCTTC
many . TRBJ1-1 TRBV7-8 CASSLRYDEVNTEAFF TGTGCCAGCAGCTTAAGATACGATGAGGTGAACACTGAAGCTTTCTTT
few . TRBJ1-1 TRBV19 CASSTPVGNTEAFF TGTGCCAGTAGTACCCCGGTGGGGAACACTGAAGCTTTCTTT
few TRBD2 TRBJ2-5 TRBV14 CASSQDYGLAGGFETQYF TGTGCCAGCAGCCAAGATTATGGACTAGCGGGAGGGTTCGAGACCCAGTACTTC
. . TRBJ2-5 TRBV4-1 CASSQGTGQETQYF TGCGCCAGCAGCCAAGGCACAGGGCAAGAGACCCAGTACTTC
. . TRBJ1-6 TRBV6-1 CASSSGLTGYNSPLHF TGTGCCAGCAGTTCAGGTCTGACGGGCTATAATTCACCCCTCCACTTT
few . TRBJ2-5 TRBV14 CASSQAWGKLQETQYF TGTGCCAGCAGCCAAGCGTGGGGGAAACTCCAAGAGACCCAGTACTTC
many . TRBJ2-7 TRBV5-1 CASSSPGAGEEQYF TGCGCCAGCAGCTCCCCGGGAGCAGGGGAAGAGCAGTACTTC
few TRBD1 TRBJ1-1 TRBV7-9 CASSRTTTGEAFF TGTGCCAGCAGCCGTACGACGACAGGGGAAGCTTTCTTT
once . TRBJ2-3 TRBV24-1 CATSDLRNGPHFADTQYF TGTGCCACCAGTGATTTGAGAAACGGACCGCATTTTGCAGATACGCAGTATTTT
many . TRBJ1-2 TRBV6-2/TRBV6-3 CASSYNRFTYGYTF TGTGCCAGCAGTTACAACCGGTTTACGTATGGCTACACCTTC
. . TRBJ2-7 TRBV3-1 CASSQEGDYEQYF TGTGCCAGCAGCCAAGAGGGGGATTACGAGCAGTACTTC
. TRBD1 TRBJ1-1 TRBV20-1 CSASEGALGTEAFF TGCAGTGCTAGTGAGGGGGCGTTGGGCACTGAAGCTTTCTTT
many . TRBJ2-3 TRBV5-1 CASSSGQGSTDTQYF TGCGCCAGCAGCTCAGGGCAGGGGAGCACAGATACGCAGTATTTT
. . TRBJ1-6 TRBV15 CATSRADGDNSPLHF TGTGCCACCAGCAGGGCGGACGGAGATAATTCACCCCTCCACTTT
. TRBD1 TRBJ2-1 TRBV6-5 CASSSLQGVHNEQFF TGTGCCAGCAGTTCCCTACAGGGGGTTCACAATGAGCAGTTCTTC
many . TRBJ2-5 TRBV12-5 CASGSGGLQETQYF TGTGCTAGTGGCTCTGGCGGACTCCAAGAGACCCAGTACTTC
. . TRBJ1-4 TRBV4-1 CASRTVNEKLFF TGCGCCAGCAGGACCGTTAATGAAAAACTGTTTTTT
many . TRBJ2-3 TRBV24-1 CATSDELAGDTQYF TGTGCCACCAGTGATGAACTAGCCGGAGATACGCAGTATTTT
many TRBD1 TRBJ1-6 TRBV11-3 CASSPRRDRVNSPLHF TGTGCCAGCAGCCCTCGTCGGGACAGGGTTAATTCACCCCTCCACTTT
many . TRBJ2-1 TRBV7-2 CASSLGTAYNEQFF TGTGCCAGCAGCTTAGGGACAGCCTACAATGAGCAGTTCTTC
. TRBD1 TRBJ1-5 TRBV7-2 CASSLASAGGGNQPQHF TGTGCCAGCAGCTTAGCCTCGGCAGGGGGGGGCAATCAGCCCCAGCATTTT
. . TRBJ1-5 TRBV7-8 CASSSDLRAADQPQHF TGTGCCAGCAGCTCAGATCTCAGGGCCGCTGATCAGCCCCAGCATTTT
. TRBD2 TRBJ2-3 TRBV27 CASSWLADPLSSTDTQYF TGTGCCAGCAGTTGGCTAGCGGATCCACTTTCTAGCACAGATACGCAGTATTTT
many TRBD2 TRBJ2-7 TRBV5-1 CASSLGTSGTEQYF TGCGCCAGCAGCTTGGGGACTAGCGGGACCGAGCAGTACTTC
few . TRBJ1-1 TRBV20-1 CSAHDRINTEAFF TGCAGTGCACACGACAGGATTAACACTGAAGCTTTCTTT
few TRBD2 TRBJ2-2 TRBV10-1 CASSGLAGGLNTGELFF TGCGCCAGCAGTGGACTAGCGGGGGGACTCAACACCGGGGAGCTGTTTTTT
few TRBD2 TRBJ2-1 TRBV6-1 CASSEVLAGVYNGQFF TGTGCCAGCAGTGAAGTACTAGCGGGAGTATACAATGGGCAGTTCTTC
few TRBD1 TRBJ1-2 TRBV18 CASSPTGTENGYTF TGTGCCAGCTCACCAACCGGGACAGAGAATGGCTACACCTTC
many TRBD2 TRBJ2-1 TRBV11-2 CASSLGGGGPGNEQFF TGTGCCAGCAGCTTAGGCGGCGGGGGGCCCGGGAATGAGCAGTTCTTC
many . TRBJ2-7 TRBV6-1 CASTGTNYEQYF TGTGCCAGTACCGGGACAAACTACGAGCAGTACTTC
many . TRBJ2-3 TRBV27 CASSWTRDPGSTDTQYF TGTGCCAGCAGTTGGACAAGGGATCCTGGAAGCACAGATACGCAGTATTTT
many . TRBJ2-7 TRBV3-1 CASSQWQTDYEQYF TGTGCCAGCAGCCAATGGCAGACCGACTACGAGCAGTACTTC
. . TRBJ2-1 TRBV20-1 CSARSWLKYYNEQFF TGCAGTGCTAGGTCCTGGCTAAAATACTACAATGAGCAGTTCTTC
many . TRBJ2-5 TRBV28 CASSSDGTRETQYF TGTGCCAGCAGCTCCGACGGGACAAGGGAGACCCAGTACTTC
many . TRBJ2-7 TRBV28 CASSSSHYEQYF TGTGCCAGCAGTTCCAGCCACTACGAGCAGTACTTC
once TRBD2 TRBJ2-3 TRBV9 CASSARGEWSTDTQYF TGTGCCAGCAGCGCCCGGGGGGAGTGGAGCACAGATACGCAGTATTTT
many TRBD1 TRBJ2-1 TRBV12-3/TRBV12-4 CASSRQGKHNEQFF TGTGCCAGCAGTAGACAGGGTAAACACAATGAGCAGTTCTTC
. . TRBJ1-1 TRBV6-1 CASSQTLSRQAEAFF TGTGCCAGCAGTCAAACTCTAAGCCGACAGGCTGAAGCTTTCTTT
many . TRBJ1-6 TRBV3-1 CASSQAHQGRYNSPLHF TGTGCCAGCAGCCAAGCGCATCAGGGACGGTATAATTCACCCCTCCACTTT
. TRBD1 TRBJ2-7 TRBV28 CASSFGDRGTYEQYF TGTGCCAGCAGTTTCGGGGACAGGGGCACCTACGAGCAGTACTTC
many TRBD1 TRBJ1-2 TRBV6-1 CASSSTGGPPFGYGYTF TGTGCCAGCAGTTCTACAGGGGGCCCTCCCTTTGGCTATGGCTACACCTTC
. TRBD1 TRBJ1-2 TRBV20-1 CSAEQGAHGYTF TGCAGTGCTGAACAGGGGGCGCACGGCTACACCTTC
few . TRBJ2-1 TRBV7-6 CASSLGTGPANEQFF TGTGCCAGCAGCTTAGGAACAGGGCCTGCTAATGAGCAGTTCTTC
few TRBD1 TRBJ1-2 TRBV13 CASSLTGGYYGYTF TGTGCCAGCAGCTTGACAGGGGGGTATTATGGCTACACCTTC
many TRBD2 TRBJ2-5 TRBV9 CASSVDPAGGQLETQYF TGTGCCAGCAGCGTAGATCCAGCGGGGGGGCAGTTGGAGACCCAGTACTTC
many . TRBJ1-2 TRBV12-3/TRBV12-4 CASSLESEGYTF TGTGCCAGCAGTTTGGAGAGCGAGGGCTACACCTTC
many . TRBJ2-1 TRBV6-6 CASSYSIGGSGEQFF TGTGCCAGCAGTTACTCGATCGGAGGAAGTGGGGAGCAGTTCTTC
few . TRBJ1-5 TRBV4-1 CASSLTDGNQPPHF TGCGCCAGCAGCCTGACAGACGGCAATCAGCCCCCGCATTTT
. . TRBJ1-4 TRBV12-3/TRBV12-4 CASSPTREKLFF TGTGCCAGCAGCCCAACTAGGGAAAAACTGTTTTTT
few . TRBJ1-4 TRBV9 CASSTTTKSPLFF TGTGCCAGCAGCACCACGACGAAATCTCCACTGTTTTTT
few . TRBJ1-3 TRBV11-2 CASSLSNPSSSGITIYF TGTGCCAGCAGCTTATCTAACCCCTCGAGCTCTGGAATCACCATATATTTT
. . TRBJ2-5 TRBV13 CASSLTGTPDQETQYF TGTGCCAGCAGCCTTACCGGGACACCGGACCAAGAGACCCAGTACTTC
many TRBD1 TRBJ2-5 TRBV11-2 CASAQGVPETQYF TGTGCCAGCGCACAGGGGGTCCCAGAGACCCAGTACTTC
few . TRBJ1-2 TRBV20-1 CSAPPGAHGYTF TGCAGTGCCCCCCCAGGGGCGCATGGCTACACCTTC
. . TRBJ1-1 TRBV12-3/TRBV12-4 CASSLAGSNTEAFF TGTGCCAGCAGTTTGGCGGGGTCGAACACTGAAGCTTTCTTT
. TRBD1 TRBJ2-7 TRBV29-1 CSVVGGPGGFYEQYF TGCAGCGTTGTTGGTGGGCCAGGGGGCTTTTACGAGCAGTACTTC